This section outlines one T cell receptor beta chain sequence together with its context. V shed 8 bases and J shed 5 bases, with 10 bases lying between them. There are 12 residues in the CDR3. The germline V gene has CDR1 SNHLY and CDR2 FYNNEI. This sample was included in a study of blood T cell repertoires in COVID-19. Study summary: From the United States, Italy and Spain came samples of acute and convalescent COVID-19. From T cells, B-cell-depleted T cells, or PBMCs came the material, which was cDNA or gDNA.

As processed by the authors: Nucleated cell counts were estimated from reference gene primer amplification. Only in-frame clones appear in the TCRdb table, and some are missing; sequencing was by immunoSEQ multiplex PCR. V, J and clone size reflect that table, while D and trimming were determined from the DNA. The table lists under 200,000 clones, about 87% of them singletons. This sequence was found in a woman aged 55-70 years who had recovered from COVID-19. Sequencing was done on a sample of peripheral blood. The J gene is TRBJ2-1, the V gene TRBV2, with D hard to call. CDR3 region: CASPRRNNEQFF. The CDR3 DNA follows: TGTGCCAGCCCGAGGCGGAACAATGAGCAGTTCTTC.